This T cell receptor beta chain was observed in a study of T cell changes during pregnancy in multiple sclerosis. The protocol was immunoSEQ multiplex PCR, while the TCRdb copy is restricted to in-frame clones and leaves out a portion. The sample shows roughly 40,000 clones, approximately 91% of them seen only once. The TCR originated in a female donor in good health, enrolled as a control in a pregnancy study. Material: CD4+ T cells from peripheral blood mononuclear cells, obtained after pregnancy.

DNA for the CDR3: TGCGCCAGCAGCTTGTCGGAGGGCAGTCAGCCCCAGCATTTT. Protein: CASSLSEGSQPQHF. This chain joins TRBV5-1 and TRBJ1-5; D remains unclear. Germline V lookup: CDR1 SGHRS, CDR2 YFSETQ. V lost 1 base to trimming and J lost 6 bases, with 11 bases between them. This CDR3 contains 14 residues.